The clone carrying this TCR beta chain came up a few times. The CDR3 has 16 residues. V gave up 2 bases and J gave up 0 bases, with 11 bases separating them. CDR1 and CDR2 from the germline V gene are SGHTA and FQGTGA. The data originate from a study of CD8+ T cells in alopecia areata. Extracted RNA was reverse transcribed, and the resulting cDNA served as sequencing template. The method was immunoSEQ multiplex PCR; TCRdb's version includes in-frame clones alone and lacks a portion of them. The profile covers about 140,000 clones, with 50% to 65% appearing a single time and 4.5% to 5% taken by the ten largest.

The source of this sequence is a human donor in good health. The sequenced material came from CD4+ T cells sorted from blood. The chain combines TRBV7-3 with TRBJ2-1; D is undetermined. CDR3 loop: CASSLAPWRSYNEQFF. Here the CDR3 DNA reads TGTGCCAGCAGCTTAGCTCCCTGGCGCTCCTACAATGAGCAGTTCTTC.